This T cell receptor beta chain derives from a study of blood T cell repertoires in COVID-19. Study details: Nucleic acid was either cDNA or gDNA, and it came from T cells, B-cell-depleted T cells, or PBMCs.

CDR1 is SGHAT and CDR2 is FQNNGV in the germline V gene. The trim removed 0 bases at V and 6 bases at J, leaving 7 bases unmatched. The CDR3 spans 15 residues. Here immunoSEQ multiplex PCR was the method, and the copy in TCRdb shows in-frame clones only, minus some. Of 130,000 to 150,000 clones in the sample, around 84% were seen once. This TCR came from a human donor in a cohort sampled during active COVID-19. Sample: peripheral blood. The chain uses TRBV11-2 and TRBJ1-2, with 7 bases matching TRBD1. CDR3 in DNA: TGTGCCAGCAGCTTAGAAAGGGGGCATGTGGATGGCTACACCTTC. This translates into CASSLERGHVDGYTF. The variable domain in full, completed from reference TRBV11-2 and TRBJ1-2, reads EAGVAQSPRYKIIEKRQSVAFWCNPISGHATLYWYQQILGQGPKLLIQFQNNGVVDDSQLPKDRFSAERLKGVDSTLKIQPAKLEDSAVYLCASSLERGHVDGYTFGSGTRLTVV.